These 29 T cell receptor beta chains share one sample of origin, sequenced in a study of cytotoxic CD8 clonotypes in ibrutinib-treated CLL. Assay used: immunoSEQ multiplex PCR; TCRdb lists only in-frame clones, some missing. The sample lists just over 200,000 clones, 65% to 80% occurring once. The specimen comprised PBMCs, sampled after 12 months of ibrutinib treatment. The receptors derive from a human donor with chronic lymphocytic leukemia.

The sample holds a few counts of this clone. The chain combines TRBV5-5 with TRBJ1-6; 9 nucleotides match TRBD1. The CDR3 consists of 16 residues. V lost 1 base to trimming and J lost 5 bases; unmatched junction nucleotides: 4. Germline CDR1 reads SGHKS; CDR2 reads YYEKEE (reference sequence). CDR3 DNA sequence: TGTGCCAGCAGCTTGTGGTGGGACAGGGATAATTCACCCCTCCACTTT. Amino acids: CASSLWWDRDNSPLHF. Full variable domain (remainder filled in from reference TRBV5-5 and TRBJ1-6): DAGVTQSPTHLIKTRGQQVTLRCSPISGHKSVSWYQQVLGQGPQFIFQYYEKEERGRGNFPDRFSARQFPNYSSELNVNALLLGDSALYLCASSLWWDRDNSPLHFGNGTRLTVT.

The chain combines TRBV15 with TRBJ2-3; possible D gene TRBD1, 6 bases. Germline CDR1 and CDR2: LNHNV and YYDKDF (reference sequence). V was shortened by 1 base and J by 1 base, with 21 bases between the two germline ends. CDR3 size: 19 residues. CDR3: CATSRGVGQGQGGTDTQYF. The CDR3 DNA sequence: TGTGCCACCAGCAGAGGAGTGGGCCAGGGGCAGGGCGGCACAGATACGCAGTATTTT.

V usage is TRBV12-5 and J usage is TRBJ2-1; 8 bases match TRBD2. The ends lost 2 bases at V and 0 bases at J; junction bases unmatched: 3. CDR3 length: 16 residues. The germline gives CDR1 LGHNT, CDR2 FRNRAP. CDR3 DNA: TGTGCTAGTGGTTTGCCCCGGGGGGGCTCCTACAATGAGCAGTTCTTC. This translates into CASGLPRGGSYNEQFF.

This clone was found once. A read error is the likely source, as a far larger clone sits one nucleotide away. This chain links TRBV5-1 with TRBJ2-3; D gene unclear. The CDR3 runs to 12 residues. Germline values: CDR1 SGHRS, CDR2 YFSETQ. V lost 0 bases to trimming and J lost 2 bases, with 1 base between them. CDR3 sequence (DNA): TGCGCCAGCAGCTTGGCCACAGATACGCAGTATTTT. This translates into CASSLATDTQYF.

This clone was recorded only once. This sequence joins TRBV19 and TRBJ2-7; D could derive from TRBD1 or TRBD2 (5 bases each). The V and J ends lost 5 bases and 4 bases respectively, with 15 bases between them. Germline loops: CDR1 LNHDA, CDR2 SQIVND (reference sequence). The CDR3 is made up of 14 amino acids. The CDR3 here is CASSLRDEAYEQYF. DNA for the CDR3: TGTGCCAGTAGTCTCCGGGACGAGGCATACGAGCAGTACTTC.

The CDR3 DNA is TGCGCCAGCCGGCCAGGCTGGGGCACTGAAGCTTTCTTT. As protein: CASRPGWGTEAFF. The chain recombines TRBV5-1 with TRBJ1-1; no firm D call. From germline, CDR1 is SGHRS and CDR2 YFSETQ. Trimming removed 7 bases at V and 4 bases at J, with 14 bases between. The CDR3 is 13 amino acids.

This rearrangement joins TRBV4-2 to TRBJ1-1, with D maybe TRBD1 (6 bases). This CDR3 is built from 16 residues. Per the germline V gene, CDR1 is LGHNA and CDR2 is YNFKEQ. V was trimmed by 1 base and J by 0 bases, leaving 12 bases between them. CDR3 sequence reads: CASSQGRGIVNTEAFF. CDR3 bases: TGTGCCAGCAGCCAAGGGAGGGGGATAGTGAACACTGAAGCTTTCTTT.

The J gene is TRBJ1-2, the V gene TRBV4-3, with TRBD1 matching over 8 bases. Germline V gives CDR1 LGHNA, CDR2 YSLEER. Trimming cost V 5 bases and J 8 bases; bases outside gene matches: 7. This CDR3 is 13 amino acids long. The CDR3 region is CASSVTGEAGYTF. The CDR3 DNA reads as TGCGCCAGCAGCGTGACAGGGGAGGCCGGCTACACCTTC.

V gene TRBV6-5 combines with J gene TRBJ1-6; 9 nucleotides align to TRBD1. CDR1 MNHEY and CDR2 SVGAGI come from the germline V gene. This CDR3 is built from 15 residues. V lost 6 bases to trimming and J lost 6 bases; unmatched junction nucleotides: 6. In nucleotides, the CDR3 is TGTGCCAGCAGCCGGACAGGGGACTTTAATTCACCCCTCCACTTT. Its protein product is CASSRTGDFNSPLHF.

This rearrangement joins TRBV11-2 to TRBJ2-7; 7 bases align to TRBD1. CDR3 length equals 12 residues. Germline V gene data show CDR1 as SGHAT and CDR2 as FQNNGV. V was pared by 5 bases and J by 4 bases, with 2 bases of the junction left unmatched. DNA of the CDR3: TGTGCCAGCAGCCCGACAGGGTACGAGCAGTACTTC. Translated, it gives CASSPTGYEQYF.

The chain recombines TRBV28 with TRBJ2-3; D remains ambiguous. V was clipped by 3 bases and J by 0 bases, with 13 bases between them. CDR1 MDHEN and CDR2 SYDVKM come from the germline V gene. The CDR3 runs 16 residues. DNA of the CDR3: TGTGCCAGCAGTTTCTTCGCGCTGTTTAGCACAGATACGCAGTATTTT. Encoded protein: CASSFFALFSTDTQYF.

This clone has only a few counts. The J gene is TRBJ2-3, the V gene TRBV6-4; D is possibly TRBD2 (5 bases). Trimming removed 4 bases at V and 0 bases at J, with 11 bases between. Germline V CDR1 and CDR2: MRHNA, SNTAGT. This CDR3 has 15 residues. CDR3 in amino acids: CASSVESGSTDTQYF. Written as DNA, the CDR3 is TGTGCCAGCAGTGTGGAATCGGGAAGCACAGATACGCAGTATTTT.

This clone was detected only once. The rearrangement joins TRBV2 to TRBJ2-7; 12 nucleotides align to TRBD2. J lost 3 bases, V lost 1 base, and 10 bases had no gene match. The CDR3 consists of 18 residues. The V gene's germline CDR1 is SNHLY and CDR2 FYNNEI. The CDR3: CASSEVPLGLAGSYEQYF. The CDR3 DNA is TGTGCCAGCAGTGAAGTCCCACTTGGACTAGCGGGGAGCTACGAGCAGTACTTC.

This clone was observed a handful of times. The chain joins TRBV4-2 to TRBJ2-7; D is undetermined. Trimming left V 0 bases short and J 7 bases short, with 16 bases between. The germline V gene has CDR1 LGHNA and CDR2 YNFKEQ. CDR3 size: 15 residues. The DNA of the CDR3 is TGTGCCAGCAGCCAAGACCCGGCGGCCCCATCTGAGCAGTACTTC. Protein sequence: CASSQDPAAPSEQYF.

The rearrangement uses TRBV11-2 and TRBJ2-3; 10 positions agree with TRBD2. The ends lost 2 bases at V and 2 bases at J; junction bases unmatched: 10. The CDR3 is 18 residues long. Germline V gene sequence: CDR1 SGHAT, CDR2 FQNNGV. The DNA for the CDR3 is TGTGCCAGCAGCTTATTAGCGGGAGGCCCCTCCGACACAGATACGCAGTATTTT. Its protein product is CASSLLAGGPSDTDTQYF.

This chain uses TRBV19 with TRBJ2-5; D may be TRBD2 (6 bases). This CDR3 has 16 residues. CDR1 is LNHDA, CDR2 SQIVND, per germline (reference sequence). V dropped 5 bases and J dropped 5 bases, with 21 bases sitting between them. This chain's CDR3 is CASSGAARAGKETQYF. In DNA, the CDR3 is TGTGCCAGTAGTGGCGCGGCTCGGGCGGGGAAGGAGACCCAGTACTTC.

The CDR3 spells CASSLGQRSNYGYTF. In DNA form, the CDR3 reads TGTGCCAGCAGTTTAGGGCAGCGCTCTAACTATGGCTACACCTTC. V is TRBV28 and J is TRBJ1-2; D not certain. The CDR3 is 15 residues long. V gave up 2 bases and J gave up 0 bases, with 10 bases separating them. The germline CDR1 and CDR2 sequences are MDHEN and SYDVKM.

There are a few counts of this clone. V gene TRBV28 combines with J gene TRBJ1-2; D not resolved. This CDR3 is built from 12 residues. Germline CDR1 and CDR2: MDHEN and SYDVKM. V was cut by 5 bases and J by 3 bases, with 7 bases left in between. The CDR3 coding sequence is TGTGCCAGCAGTACCGCCCACTATGGCTACACCTTC. Its protein is CASSTAHYGYTF.

The rearrangement links TRBV6-5 to TRBJ1-3; D gene unclear. Germline assignment: CDR1 MNHEY and CDR2 SVGAGI. V lost 0 bases to trimming and J lost 4 bases, with 7 bases between them. The CDR3 consists of 14 residues. Written as DNA, the CDR3 is TGTGCCAGCAGTTACTCTTTCGGAGGAAACACCATATATTTT. This codes for CASSYSFGGNTIYF.

In its sample, this clone was seen many times. J is TRBJ1-5 and V is TRBV6-6; D unclear. There are 14 residues in the CDR3. V lost 1 base, J lost 5 bases, and 9 bases lay in between. Germline values: CDR1 MNHNY, CDR2 SVGAGI (reference sequence). CDR3 coding DNA: TGTGCCAGCAGTTACTGGCAGGTCGATCAGCCCCAGCATTTT. It encodes CASSYWQVDQPQHF.

The V gene is TRBV7-8, the J gene TRBJ1-2; D is possibly TRBD1 (6 bases). V was shortened by 6 bases and J by 4 bases, with 15 bases between the two germline ends. Looked up from germline, CDR1 is SGHVS and CDR2 is FQNEAQ. The CDR3 totals 14 residues. Here the CDR3 reads CASRKPGESYGYTF. CDR3 nucleotides: TGTGCCAGCAGGAAGCCAGGGGAGAGCTATGGCTACACCTTC.

The chain employs TRBV5-1 and TRBJ1-4; possibly TRBD1 for D (6 bases). Germline CDR1 reads SGHRS; CDR2 reads YFSETQ. The V end was cut by 1 base, the J end by 4 bases, with 11 bases between. The CDR3 sequence is 15 residues long. The CDR3 loop is CASSLRGGINEKLFF. The CDR3 DNA reads as TGCGCCAGCAGCTTGAGGGGGGGCATTAATGAAAAACTGTTTTTT. The entire variable domain, with the rest obtained from reference TRBV5-1 and TRBJ1-4, is as follows: KAGVTQTPRYLIKTRGQQVTLSCSPISGHRSVSWYQQTPGQGLQFLFEYFSETQRNKGNFPGRFSGRQFSNSRSEMNVSTLELGDSALYLCASSLRGGINEKLFFGSGTQLSVL.

The rearrangement joins TRBV7-2 to TRBJ2-7; 9 positions match TRBD2. Germline CDR1 and CDR2: SGHTA and FQGNSA. The CDR3 is 13 amino acids. J was trimmed by 4 bases and V by 7 bases; bases with no gene match: 5. The CDR3 protein is CASMRGRGYEQYF. The CDR3 DNA follows: TGTGCCAGCATGCGCGGGAGGGGATACGAGCAGTACTTC.

In its sample, this clone was seen a few times. This chain connects TRBV5-6 to TRBJ1-2; 9 nucleotides match TRBD1. The CDR3 covers 14 residues. J gave up 5 bases and V 4 bases, and 6 bases lay outside the gene matches. In germline, CDR1 is SGHDT, CDR2 YYEEEE. CDR3 sequence: CASSASGQGYGYTF. The CDR3 DNA reads as TGTGCCAGCAGCGCCTCGGGACAGGGTTATGGCTACACCTTC.

This clone was seen only a few times. J is TRBJ2-1 and V is TRBV6-4; 12 bases fit TRBD2. This CDR3 is built from 15 residues. The germline V gene has CDR1 MRHNA and CDR2 SNTAGT. V shed 6 bases and J 4 bases; nucleotides not matched to a gene: 4. The CDR3 region has the DNA TGTGCCAGCAGCGCGACTAGCGGGGGATACAATGAGCAGTTCTTC. Its protein product is CASSATSGGYNEQFF.

This clone appeared once. This chain uses TRBV5-8 with TRBJ2-7, with TRBD1 matching over 9 bases. The CDR3 has 14 residues. With V trimmed by 6 bases and J by 2 bases, 6 bases remained unmatched. CDR1 is SGHTS, CDR2 YDEGEE, per germline. CDR3 DNA: TGTGCCAGCACCCTCGGACAGGGGCCCTACGAGCAGTACTTC. Translating it yields CASTLGQGPYEQYF.

This clone was counted a few times. The chain is built from TRBV11-2 and TRBJ1-4; 7 bases line up with TRBD1. CDR1 SGHAT and CDR2 FQNNGV come from the germline V gene. V shed 0 bases, J shed 6 bases, and the junction held 7 bases outside the gene matches. The CDR3 is 16 residues long. CDR3 bases: TGTGCCAGCAGCTTAGACCCACAGGGGATGGATGAAAAACTGTTTTTT. This codes for CASSLDPQGMDEKLFF.

The V gene is TRBV28, the J gene TRBJ2-7, with no clear D. Looked up from germline, CDR1 is MDHEN and CDR2 is SYDVKM. CDR3 size: 14 residues. V dropped 4 bases and J dropped 7 bases, with 17 bases sitting between them. The CDR3 loop is CASSSPRALGEQYF. The CDR3 nucleotides read TGTGCCAGCAGTTCGCCCCGGGCCTTGGGGGAGCAGTACTTC.

V and J are TRBV30 and TRBJ1-5, with D maybe TRBD1 (6 bases). V lost 3 bases and J lost 8, with 11 bases in between. This CDR3 contains 12 residues. Per germline, CDR1 GTSNPN and CDR2 SVGIG (reference sequence). This CDR3 is CAWRLGGEPQHF. CDR3 nucleotides: TGTGCCTGGAGGTTAGGGGGTGAGCCCCAGCATTTT.